The 20 T cell receptor beta chains given below trace back to one sample, sequenced in a study of T cell responses to AZD1222 COVID-19 vaccine (dated by TCRdb to the early 2020s). The sample's time point label, decoded: baseline before first vaccination. The treatment or condition label, read with the paper, signifies: meningococcal conjugate vaccine given as trial control. The library was built by means of the immunoSEQ multiplex PCR assay. What TCRdb holds here is the immuneACCESS table cut down to in-frame rearrangements. Part of the clones is not present; checked against another copy, under half of the missing clones reflect an unresolved V gene, and the others are unexplained. The sample table lists 130,000 to 150,000 clones, about 81% of them with a count of one. The ten most abundant clones make up about 3.8% of the sample. Here the sequenced sample was peripheral blood, taken on day 0 of MenACWY control vaccination. The receptors shown here come from an adult in good health.

This chain connects TRBV6-5 to TRBJ2-5, with 10 bases fitting TRBD2. V trimming: 2 bases; J trimming: 4 bases; junction bases outside the gene matches: 1. Germline CDR1 reads MNHEY; CDR2 reads SVGAGI. The CDR3 covers 14 residues. Here the CDR3 reads CASSYLAGVETQYF. The CDR3 DNA sequence: TGTGCCAGCAGTTACCTAGCGGGGGTAGAGACCCAGTACTTC.

This clone has just one count. A read error may produce the germline difference seen at one junction end. V gene TRBV7-3 combines with J gene TRBJ1-1, with TRBD1 matching over 8 bases. Germline CDR1 reads SGHTA; CDR2 reads FQGTGA. CDR3 size: 14 residues. As DNA, the CDR3 is TGTGCCAGCAGGTTAACAGGGGGGAACACTGAAGCTTTCTTT. Translated: CASRLTGGNTEAFF.

This rearrangement joins TRBV28 to TRBJ1-5; the D gene is possibly TRBD1 (5 bases). Trimming pared 7 bases from V and 3 bases from J, leaving 16 bases between. The CDR3 sequence is 15 residues long. Germline CDR1 is MDHEN and CDR2 is SYDVKM. CDR3 loop: CASNLEGLVNQPQHF. For the CDR3, the DNA is TGTGCCAGCAACCTTGAGGGGTTGGTCAATCAGCCCCAGCATTTT.

The V gene is TRBV4-2, the J gene TRBJ1-2, with D perhaps matching TRBD1 (5 bases). The V gene's germline CDR1 is LGHNA and CDR2 YNFKEQ. This CDR3 region has 15 residues. V was trimmed by 1 base and J by 2 bases, leaving 11 bases between them. The CDR3 is CASSQVVRDNYGYTF. The CDR3 coding sequence is TGTGCCAGCAGCCAAGTAGTAAGGGACAACTATGGCTACACCTTC.

This chain uses TRBV6-6 with TRBJ2-1; D perhaps matches TRBD2 (5 bases). The V end lost 5 bases, the J end lost 5 bases, and 22 bases lay between the germline ends. Germline V gene lookup returns CDR1 MNHNY and CDR2 SVGAGI (reference sequence). The length of the CDR3 is 17 residues. The CDR3 reads CASSPYGGPPFNNEQFF. CDR3 nucleotides: TGTGCCAGCAGTCCATACGGCGGGCCCCCCTTCAACAATGAGCAGTTCTTC.

Here the CDR3 DNA reads TGCGCCAGCAGCTCAAGGACTAGCGGGGGTTCACACAATGAGCAGTTCTTC. Its protein is CASSSRTSGGSHNEQFF. The chain is built from TRBV5-1 and TRBJ2-1, with 13 bases lining up with TRBD2. Germline CDR1 reads SGHRS; CDR2 reads YFSETQ. The CDR3 is 17 amino acids. J gave up 5 bases and V 3 bases, and 8 bases lay outside the gene matches.

This clone was seen more than once but under ten times. In nucleotides, the CDR3 is TGTGCCAGCAGTGAATGGAAGGCCGAGCCTTATAATTCACCCCTCCACTTT. Translation: CASSEWKAEPYNSPLHF. This sequence joins TRBV25-1 and TRBJ1-6; D ambiguous. V lost 1 base to trimming and J lost 4 bases, with 14 bases between them. The CDR3 totals 17 residues. Germline values: CDR1 MGHDK, CDR2 SYGVNS. The variable domain in full, completed from reference TRBV25-1 and TRBJ1-6, reads EADIYQTPRYLVIGTGKKITLECSQTMGHDKMYWYQQDPGMELHLIHYSYGVNSTEKGDLSSESTVSRIRTEHFPLTLESARPSHTSQYLCASSEWKAEPYNSPLHFGNGTRLTVT.

V gene TRBV5-4 combines with J gene TRBJ2-2, with 11 bases that match TRBD2. The V segment lost 3 bases and the J segment 3 bases; nucleotides outside the gene matches: 10. Germline assignment: CDR1 SGHNT and CDR2 YYREEE (reference sequence). This CDR3 has 18 amino acids. The CDR3: CASSSGIAGGPDTGELFF. In nucleotides, the CDR3 is TGTGCCAGCAGCTCTGGGATAGCGGGGGGGCCGGACACCGGGGAGCTGTTTTTT. The full variable domain, completed using reference TRBV5-4 and TRBJ2-2, is ETGVTQSPTHLIKTRGQQVTLRCSSQSGHNTVSWYQQALGQGPQFIFQYYREEENGRGNFPPRFSGLQFPNYSSELNVNALELDDSALYLCASSSGIAGGPDTGELFFGEGSRLTVL.

The V call is TRBV30, the J call TRBJ2-3; D not resolved. This CDR3 is built from 14 residues. Germline values: CDR1 GTSNPN, CDR2 SVGIG (reference sequence). V lost 2 bases, J lost 4 bases, and 13 bases lay in between. The CDR3, as DNA: TGTGCCTGGAGTTCTCACAATTTCCCAGATACGCAGTATTTT. Amino acid sequence: CAWSSHNFPDTQYF.

The chain carries TRBV18 and TRBJ1-4; D not certain. V shed 2 bases and J shed 4 bases, with 8 bases lying between them. The germline gives CDR1 KGHSH, CDR2 LQKENI. This CDR3 region has 14 residues. Here the CDR3 reads CASSPSSYNEKLFF. CDR3 bases: TGTGCCAGCTCACCAAGCAGCTATAATGAAAAACTGTTTTTT.

The gene calls are TRBV19 and TRBJ1-4, with D tentatively TRBD1 (5 bases). The germline V gene has CDR1 LNHDA and CDR2 SQIVND (reference sequence). The CDR3 length is 17 residues. V was trimmed by 6 bases and J by 2 bases, leaving 19 bases between them. The CDR3 here is CASRGGAGRKTNEKLFF. The CDR3 coding sequence is TGTGCCAGTAGAGGCGGCGCAGGGCGTAAGACTAATGAAAAACTGTTTTTT.

This chain joins TRBV5-1 and TRBJ1-4, with 7 bases that match TRBD1. Germline V gene data show CDR1 as SGHRS and CDR2 as YFSETQ. Trimming at V came to 4 bases and at J to 6 bases, leaving 6 bases not matched to a gene. The CDR3 consists of 14 residues. This CDR3 reads CASSTRGVDEKLFF. CDR3 bases: TGCGCCAGCAGCACCAGGGGGGTCGATGAAAAACTGTTTTTT.

The chain is built from TRBV13 and TRBJ2-3, with 7 bases fitting TRBD2. The CDR3 totals 15 residues. Germline values: CDR1 PRHDT, CDR2 FYEKMQ (reference sequence). The ends lost 4 bases at V and 2 bases at J; junction bases unmatched: 6. CDR3 amino acids: CASSYTSGNTDTQYF. The CDR3, as DNA: TGTGCCAGCAGCTACACCAGCGGGAACACAGATACGCAGTATTTT.

V and J are TRBV5-1 and TRBJ1-5; D uncertain. V lost 5 bases to trimming and J lost 4 bases, with 10 bases between them. There are 13 residues in the CDR3. Germline V gene lookup returns CDR1 SGHRS and CDR2 YFSETQ. CDR3 nucleotides: TGCGCCAGCAGTAGAGAATTGAATCAGCCCCAGCATTTT. Its protein product is CASSRELNQPQHF.

The V call is TRBV3-1 (or the pseudogene TRBV3-2), the J call TRBJ1-3; unclear D gene. Germline values: CDR1 LGHDT, CDR2 YNNKEL (reference sequence). This CDR3 contains 14 residues. V dropped 0 bases and J dropped 0 bases, with 3 bases sitting between them. The CDR3 here is CASSQDYSGNTIYF. The CDR3 DNA reads as TGTGCCAGCAGCCAAGACTACTCTGGAAACACCATATATTTT.

V and J are TRBV29-1 and TRBJ1-1; the match to TRBD1 covers 7 bases. The germline gives CDR1 SQVTM, CDR2 ANQGSEA. The CDR3 is 13 amino acids. Trimming took 7 bases from V and 0 from J; bases not matched to a gene: 5. In nucleotides, the CDR3 is TGCAGCGCCCGGGACAGCATGAACACTGAAGCTTTCTTT. It encodes CSARDSMNTEAFF.

The chain carries TRBV15 and TRBJ1-2; D gene unclear. V shed 1 base and J shed 4 bases, with 13 bases lying between them. Germline V gene lookup returns CDR1 LNHNV and CDR2 YYDKDF (reference sequence). There are 15 residues in the CDR3. In nucleotides, the CDR3 is TGTGCCACCAGCAGAGGTGGGGATGGCGGCTATGGCTACACCTTC. Translation gives CATSRGGDGGYGYTF.

The V and J genes are TRBV6-2 or TRBV6-3 and TRBJ2-6, with 9 bases fitting TRBD1. The CDR3 loop spans 20 amino acids. V lost 6 bases to trimming and J lost 1 base; unmatched junction nucleotides: 16. Germline lookup yields CDR1 MNHEY and CDR2 SVGEGT. In nucleotides, the CDR3 is TGTGCCAGCAGCTCCGGACAGGGGACAAAACAACCTTCTGGGGCCAACGTCCTGACTTTC. As protein: CASSSGQGTKQPSGANVLTF.

The chain has TRBV15 and TRBJ2-1, with D unresolved. CDR1 LNHNV and CDR2 YYDKDF come from the germline V gene (reference sequence). This CDR3 is 16 amino acids long. V lost 0 bases to trimming and J lost 6 bases, with 15 bases between them. The CDR3 sequence: CATSRDRPPQGNEQFF. The CDR3 DNA follows: TGTGCCACCAGCAGAGATAGGCCACCACAAGGCAATGAGCAGTTCTTC.

The chain employs TRBV5-6 and TRBJ2-3; 9 bases are a match to TRBD2. J gave up 5 bases and V 0 bases, and 10 bases lay outside the gene matches. The length of the CDR3 is 17 residues. CDR1 and CDR2 from the germline V gene are SGHDT and YYEEEE. The CDR3 loop is CASSLEVAGARGDTQYF. The DNA of the CDR3 is TGTGCCAGCAGCTTGGAGGTAGCGGGGGCCCGTGGAGATACGCAGTATTTT. The full variable domain, in which reference TRBV5-6 and TRBJ2-3 provide the parts outside the CDR3, is DAGVTQSPTHLIKTRGQQVTLRCSPKSGHDTVSWYQQALGQGPQFIFQYYEEEERQRGNFPDRFSGHQFPNYSSELNVNALLLGDSALYLCASSLEVAGARGDTQYFGPGTRLTVL.